Below are 15 T cell receptor beta chains sequenced from a single sample in a study of blood T cell repertoires in COVID-19. Sequencing was performed with immunoSEQ multiplex PCR; in TCRdb, only in-frame clones are kept and a portion is missing. The table has 120,000 or so clones, over 60% seen once. The source material was peripheral blood. These receptor sequences come from a woman aged 80 or over with acute or convalescent COVID-19.

The rearrangement links TRBV2 to TRBJ2-7, with D perhaps TRBD1 (5 bases). In germline, CDR1 is SNHLY, CDR2 FYNNEI. Trimming took 0 bases from V and 2 from J, leaving 11 bases between them. The CDR3 runs to 15 residues. CDR3 nucleotides: TGTGCCAGCAGTGAAGCCGGCCAGGGCCCCTACGAGCAGTACTTC. Residues: CASSEAGQGPYEQYF.

The chain links TRBV27 to TRBJ2-3, with 8 bases fitting TRBD2. The CDR3 spans 13 residues. The germline V gene encodes CDR1 MNHEY and CDR2 SMNVEV (reference sequence). Trimming took 8 bases from V and 9 from J; bases not matched to a gene: 10. Here the CDR3 reads CASGAGVGGTQYF. The CDR3 DNA follows: TGTGCCAGCGGAGCGGGAGTGGGAGGAACGCAGTATTTT.

This clone was found a few times. V and J are TRBV6-5 and TRBJ2-4; 7 nucleotides line up with TRBD1. Germline-derived CDR1 and CDR2 are MNHEY and SVGAGI. This CDR3 region has 15 residues. With V trimmed by 0 bases and J by 2 bases, 1 base remained unmatched. The CDR3 nucleotides read TGTGCCAGCAGTTACTCGACAGGGACCAAAAACATTCAGTACTTC. Encoded protein: CASSYSTGTKNIQYF.

This chain links TRBV5-8 with TRBJ2-7, with a weak D call TRBD1 (5 bases). In germline, CDR1 is SGHTS, CDR2 YDEGEE. The CDR3 has 13 amino acids. Deletions cut 2 bases from V and 5 bases from J, with 11 bases between. The CDR3 sequence is CASSFNRFDEQYF. As DNA, the CDR3 is TGTGCCAGCAGCTTCAACAGGTTCGACGAGCAGTACTTC.

The V and J genes are TRBV6-2 or TRBV6-3 and TRBJ1-2; TRBD1 might be the D (5 bases). CDR1 MNHEY and CDR2 SVGEGT come from the germline V gene. The CDR3 totals 15 residues. Trimming took 0 bases from V and 4 from J, leaving 12 bases between them. CDR3: CASSYSTGSTYGYTF. The CDR3 region has the DNA TGTGCCAGCAGTTACTCAACAGGTAGTACCTATGGCTACACCTTC.

Comment on this clone: At one of its ends the junction is not consistent with the germline gene, which may arise from a read error. V is TRBV19 and J is TRBJ2-7, with 7 bases matching TRBD1. This CDR3 comprises 13 residues. CDR1 and CDR2 from the germline V gene are LNHDA and SQIVND (reference sequence). The CDR3 DNA reads as TGTGCCAGTAGTTTAGAGGGGGCCCACGAGCAGTACTTC. Translated: CASSLEGAHEQYF.

J is TRBJ2-3 and V is TRBV5-1, with 7 bases matching TRBD1. J lost 4 bases, V lost 4 bases, and 6 bases had no gene match. Germline values: CDR1 SGHRS, CDR2 YFSETQ. The CDR3 covers 14 residues. CDR3 sequence: CASSLGQQADTQYF. CDR3 in DNA: TGCGCCAGCAGCCTGGGACAGCAGGCAGATACGCAGTATTTT.

The chain combines TRBV6-5 with TRBJ1-4; TRBD1 is a possible D gene (6 bases). The CDR3 sequence is 16 residues long. Looked up from germline, CDR1 is MNHEY and CDR2 is SVGAGI. With 0 bases removed from V and 2 bases from J, the gap between germline ends came to 10 bases. The CDR3 region is CASSYSGAATNEKLFF. DNA for the CDR3: TGTGCCAGCAGTTACTCGGGGGCCGCCACTAATGAAAAACTGTTTTTT.

This sequence joins TRBV30 and TRBJ2-3, with a weak D call TRBD2 (6 bases). Germline loops: CDR1 GTSNPN, CDR2 SVGIG (reference sequence). Trimming left V 7 bases short and J 8 bases short, with 22 bases between. This CDR3 is 14 amino acids long. The CDR3 bases are TGTGCCTCTGGCCTTTGGGGAGGCACAAGTACGCAGTATTTT. Translation: CASGLWGGTSTQYF.

The V gene is TRBV5-1, the J gene TRBJ1-1, with D tentatively TRBD1 (6 bases). This CDR3 is 15 amino acids long. Germline values: CDR1 SGHRS, CDR2 YFSETQ. Trimming pared 0 bases from V and 3 bases from J, leaving 12 bases between. For the CDR3, the DNA is TGCGCCAGCAGCTTGGAGGGGGGGCCGTACACTGAAGCTTTCTTT. This gives the protein CASSLEGGPYTEAFF.

The chain is built from TRBV7-2 and TRBJ2-3, with 11 bases aligning to TRBD2. J lost 4 bases, V lost 0 bases, and 3 bases had no gene match. The CDR3 length is 16 residues. Germline loops: CDR1 SGHTA, CDR2 FQGNSA. The DNA of the CDR3 is TGTGCCAGCAGCTTAGCACTAGCGGGAGTCGCAGATACGCAGTATTTT. Translated, it gives CASSLALAGVADTQYF.

The chain carries TRBV9 and TRBJ1-5, with 8 bases fitting TRBD1. J lost 3 bases, V lost 3 bases, and 2 bases had no gene match. Germline V gene data show CDR1 as SGDLS and CDR2 as YYNGEE. The CDR3 has 14 amino acids. CDR3 in DNA: TGTGCCAGCAGCGGACAGGGGCCCAATCAGCCCCAGCATTTT. Its protein product is CASSGQGPNQPQHF.

This clone was seen once. The chain recombines TRBV10-1 with TRBJ1-1; 9 bases map to TRBD1. The CDR3 length is 13 residues. Trimming removed 8 bases from V and 1 base from J; junction bases left unmatched: 2. The germline V gene has CDR1 WNHNN and CDR2 SYGVQD (reference sequence). The CDR3 sequence: CASSDRGNTEAFF. Here the CDR3 DNA reads TGCGCCAGCTCGGACAGGGGGAACACTGAAGCTTTCTTT.

The chain links TRBV10-2 to TRBJ1-1; tentatively, D is TRBD1 (6 bases). The CDR3 extends over 15 amino acids. Germline CDR1 and CDR2: WSHSY and SAAADI. The V end lost 6 bases, the J end lost 0 bases, and 14 bases lay between the germline ends. CDR3 bases: TGCGCCAGCAGACCCGGACAGCGCATGAACACTGAAGCTTTCTTT. It translates to CASRPGQRMNTEAFF.

The V gene is TRBV19, the J gene TRBJ2-7; 8 nucleotides align to TRBD1. Germline loops: CDR1 LNHDA, CDR2 SQIVND (reference sequence). This CDR3 comprises 15 residues. Trimming at V came to 6 bases and at J to 7 bases, leaving 14 bases not matched to a gene. The CDR3: CASSGDSGGAEEQYF. The CDR3 bases are TGTGCCAGTAGCGGAGATTCAGGGGGCGCGGAAGAGCAGTACTTC.